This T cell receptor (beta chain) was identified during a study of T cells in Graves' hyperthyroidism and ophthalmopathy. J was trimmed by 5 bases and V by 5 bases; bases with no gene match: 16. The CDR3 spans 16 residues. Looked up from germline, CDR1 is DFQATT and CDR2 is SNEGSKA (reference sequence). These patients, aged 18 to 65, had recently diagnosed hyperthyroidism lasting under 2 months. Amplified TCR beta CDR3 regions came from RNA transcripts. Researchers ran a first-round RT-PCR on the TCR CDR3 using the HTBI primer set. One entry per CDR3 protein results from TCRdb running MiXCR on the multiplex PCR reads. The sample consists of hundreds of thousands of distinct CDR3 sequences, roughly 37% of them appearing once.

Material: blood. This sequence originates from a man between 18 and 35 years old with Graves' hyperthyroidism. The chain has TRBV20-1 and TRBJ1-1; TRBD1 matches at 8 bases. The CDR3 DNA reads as TGCAGTGCTCGCAACGGGGGCAGGGGGCGAGAAACTGAAGCTTTCTTT. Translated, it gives CSARNGGRGRETEAFF.